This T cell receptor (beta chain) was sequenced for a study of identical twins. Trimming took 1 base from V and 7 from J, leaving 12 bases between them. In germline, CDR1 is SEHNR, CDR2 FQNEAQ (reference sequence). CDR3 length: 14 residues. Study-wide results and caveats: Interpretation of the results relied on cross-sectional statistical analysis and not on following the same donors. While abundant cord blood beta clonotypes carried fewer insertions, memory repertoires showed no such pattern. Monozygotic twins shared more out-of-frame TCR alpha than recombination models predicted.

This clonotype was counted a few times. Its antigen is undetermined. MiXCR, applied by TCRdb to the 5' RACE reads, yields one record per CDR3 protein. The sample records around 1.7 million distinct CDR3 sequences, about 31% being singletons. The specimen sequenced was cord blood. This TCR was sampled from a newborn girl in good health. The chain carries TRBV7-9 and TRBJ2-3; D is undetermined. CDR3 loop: CASSLGQDLNTQYF. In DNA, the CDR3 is TGTGCCAGCAGCTTAGGCCAGGACCTGAATACGCAGTATTTT.